These 3 T cell receptor beta chains were sequenced from one sample in a study of esophageal squamous cell carcinoma under preoperative chemotherapy (dated by TCRdb to the late 2010s). Library preparation was by PCR. Sequencing took place on a HiSeq X Ten. TCRdb redid the processing of the public reads, applying fastp at Q25 and MiXCR, and retained in-frame beta chains. Rows with one shared CDR3 protein collapse into an entry with the most common genes and DNA. The sample data list 10,000 to 15,000 distinct CDR3 sequences, and almost 55% of these were observed just once. Of the sample, around 15% falls within the top ten clones. Explained via the paper, the time point label denotes: before preoperative PTX-NDP chemotherapy. This material was obtained from a patient given preoperative chemotherapy. The origin of the receptors is a human donor with esophageal squamous cell carcinoma. The donor label of this sample is uncertain.

This clonotype showed up just a few times. This sequence joins TRBV5-1 and TRBJ2-2, with TRBD2 matching over 7 bases. Germline values: CDR1 SGHRS, CDR2 YFSETQ. With V trimmed by 0 bases and J by 5 bases, 7 bases remained unmatched. CDR3 length equals 16 residues. DNA for the CDR3: TGCGCCAGCAGCTTGGGAAGCGGGATCGGTACCGGGGAGCTGTTTTTT. Translation: CASSLGSGIGTGELFF.

The V gene is TRBV7-9, the J gene TRBJ2-2; 9 bases are a match to TRBD1. The V and J ends lost 5 bases and 7 bases, in that order; junction bases with no gene match: 8. The CDR3 loop spans 15 amino acids. CDR1 is SEHNR and CDR2 is FQNEAQ in the germline V gene (reference sequence). For the CDR3, the DNA is TGTGCCAGCAGCGAAGGACAGGGGTCGGTCGGGGAGCTGTTTTTT. Encoded protein: CASSEGQGSVGELFF.

The chain is built from TRBV6-5 and TRBJ2-1, with TRBD2 matching 7 bases. The better agreement between TRBJ2-7 and the DNA end casts doubt on the J call. CDR1 is MNHEY, CDR2 SVGAGI, per germline. The CDR3 runs 14 residues. The CDR3 coding sequence is TGTGCCAGCAGTTACCTAACGGGGAGGGACGAGCAGTACTTC. Its translation is CASSYLTGRDEQYF.